This TCR beta chain comes out of a study of cytomegalovirus exposure and HLA in healthy donors. Whole-study results and caveats: The authors enumerated 164 TCR beta chains as linked to cytomegalovirus. Presence/absence analyses supposed approximately even sequencing depth among donors.

This clone has only a few counts. Its antigen remains unidentified. It was with 60 Vbeta and 13 Jbeta primers that the PCR ran. Assay: immunoSEQ multiplex PCR; the TCRdb copy retains only in-frame clones and omits some. In the table there are 150,000 to 200,000 clones, 68% of which are singletons. The germline CDR1 and CDR2 sequences are SGHDT and YYEEEE. The CDR3 runs to 18 residues. V was pared by 1 base and J by 3 bases, with 15 bases of the junction left unmatched. The sequencing input was PBMCs. The sequence came from a middle-aged man in good health and CMV-seronegative. The chain uses TRBV5-6 and TRBJ2-7, with 8 positions matching TRBD1. The CDR3 nucleotides read TGTGCCAGCAGCTTGTCGTTCTTCCGGACAGGGTTGAGCTACGAGCAGTACTTC. Residues: CASSLSFFRTGLSYEQYF.